The 27 T cell receptor beta chains reported below all come from one sample, sequenced in a study of PD-1 blockade in classical Hodgkin lymphoma. TCRdb keeps only in-frame clones here, not all; method: immunoSEQ multiplex PCR. Of 50,000 to 65,000 clones listed, 75% to 95% are singletons. Each patient's relapse followed autologous stem cell transplantation, and brentuximab vedotin exposure varied. Here the sequenced sample was peripheral blood mononuclear cells (PBMCs), taken before the second cycle of nivolumab. The receptor source for this set is a human donor with classical Hodgkin lymphoma.

The chain couples TRBV2 to TRBJ1-5; maybe TRBD1 (5 bases). The CDR3 totals 16 residues. Germline CDR1 reads SNHLY; CDR2 reads FYNNEI. V dropped 1 base and J dropped 6 bases, with 16 bases sitting between them. CDR3 nucleotides: TGTGCCAGCAGTGAAGGAGGGGCGGCTTTCAGTCAGCCCCAGCATTTT. Amino acids: CASSEGGAAFSQPQHF.

V is TRBV6-6 and J is TRBJ1-2; 10 bases line up with TRBD1. Germline V gives CDR1 MNHNY, CDR2 SVGAGI (reference sequence). The CDR3 loop spans 16 amino acids. V lost 6 bases, J lost 3 bases, and 10 bases stayed unmatched. In DNA form, the CDR3 reads TGTGCCAGCAGGCTCACTCGGGACAGGGGTGACTATGGCTACACCTTC. It translates to CASRLTRDRGDYGYTF.

CDR3 amino acids: CASSGGLNTEAFF. The CDR3 DNA follows: TGTGCCAGCAGCGGGGGCCTGAACACTGAAGCTTTCTTT. The rearrangement links TRBV9 to TRBJ1-1; D perhaps matches TRBD1 (5 bases). The V end lost 3 bases, the J end lost 0 bases, and 6 bases lay between the germline ends. CDR1 is SGDLS and CDR2 is YYNGEE in the germline V gene. This CDR3 contains 13 residues.

This chain uses TRBV29-1 with TRBJ2-3; D may be TRBD1 (5 bases). Trimming cost V 0 bases and J 1 base, with 38 bases left between them. Germline V gene data show CDR1 as SQVTM and CDR2 as ANQGSEA. The CDR3 has 24 residues. CDR3 region: CSVEDLLGVQVFGLQGEGTDTQYF. As DNA, the CDR3 is TGCAGCGTTGAAGATCTTCTCGGAGTTCAAGTCTTTGGGTTGCAGGGCGAGGGCACAGATACGCAGTATTTT.

V gene TRBV5-1 combines with J gene TRBJ1-2, with 9 bases fitting TRBD1. CDR1 is SGHRS, CDR2 YFSETQ, per germline. The V and J ends lost 4 bases and 7 bases, in that order; junction bases with no gene match: 14. The CDR3 consists of 16 residues. The CDR3 loop reads CASSDESGTGIFGYTF. The DNA for the CDR3 is TGCGCCAGCAGCGATGAGTCCGGGACAGGGATTTTTGGCTACACCTTC.

This chain uses TRBV28 with TRBJ2-3; 13 nucleotides match TRBD2. Germline-derived CDR1 and CDR2 are MDHEN and SYDVKM. The trim removed 4 bases at V and 1 base at J, leaving 5 bases unmatched. The length of the CDR3 is 17 residues. The CDR3 here is CASSSPGLAGGTDTQYF. CDR3 in DNA: TGTGCCAGCAGTTCCCCCGGACTAGCGGGAGGCACAGATACGCAGTATTTT.

This clone has a single count. The chain is built from TRBV7-3 and TRBJ1-1; the D is unclear. V was pared by 3 bases and J by 0 bases, with 14 bases between. The CDR3 has 16 amino acids. CDR1 is SGHTA, CDR2 FQGTGA, per germline. CDR3 bases: TGTGCCAGCAGCTTTGAGGGTACCGATATGAACACTGAAGCTTTCTTT. Amino acids: CASSFEGTDMNTEAFF.

The chain links TRBV5-1 to TRBJ1-4, with a weak D call TRBD1 (5 bases). CDR1 and CDR2 from the germline V gene are SGHRS and YFSETQ. The CDR3 extends over 14 amino acids. Trimming took off 5 bases at V and 0 bases at J, with 8 bases between the two ends. CDR3 residues: CASRSGSTNEKLFF. The CDR3, as DNA: TGCGCCAGCAGGTCAGGGTCAACTAATGAAAAACTGTTTTTT.

This clone was observed a few times. The chain couples TRBV30 to TRBJ1-4, with no clear D. V lost 1 base to trimming and J lost 8 bases, with 2 bases between them. This CDR3 spans 10 amino acids. The germline gives CDR1 GTSNPN, CDR2 SVGIG (reference sequence). DNA of the CDR3: TGTGCCTGGAGTGGGGAAAAACTGTTTTTT. Amino acid sequence: CAWSGEKLFF.

This clone turned up a few times. This probably arose from a read error, given a far larger clone one base away. The chain combines TRBV4-2 with TRBJ2-1, with 7 bases lining up with TRBD1. The length of the CDR3 is 15 residues. The V gene's germline CDR1 is LGHNA and CDR2 YNFKEQ. J gave up 8 bases and V 1 base, and 8 bases lay outside the gene matches. The CDR3 protein is CASSQVDRVLDEQFF. The CDR3 DNA sequence: TGTGCCAGCAGCCAAGTAGACAGGGTTTTGGATGAGCAGTTCTTC.

About this clone: At one end the junction does not follow the germline gene, possibly because of a read error. The chain recombines TRBV27 with TRBJ2-7, with a possible D match to TRBD2 (5 bases). Germline V gene lookup returns CDR1 MNHEY and CDR2 SMNVEV (reference sequence). The CDR3 length is 12 residues. Written as DNA, the CDR3 is TGTGCCAGCCGGACTGGCGGGCGGTTTCTTGTCTTC. Its protein is CASRTGGRFLVF.

The chain recombines TRBV9 with TRBJ2-7; 12 nucleotides agree with TRBD1. The CDR3 is 16 residues long. Trimming removed 1 base from V and 5 bases from J; junction bases left unmatched: 7. CDR1 and CDR2 (germline): SGDLS, YYNGEE. The CDR3 region has the DNA TGTGCCAGCAGCGTATTTTCGGGACAGGGGGCGGACGAGCAGTACTTC. Translated: CASSVFSGQGADEQYF.

The chain links TRBV7-2 to TRBJ2-5; 8 bases are a match to TRBD2. Per germline, CDR1 SGHTA and CDR2 FQGNSA. CDR3 length equals 15 residues. V dropped 6 bases and J dropped 5; count of bases not matched to a gene: 11. CDR3 sequence: CASRPPAGGVETQYF. The CDR3 DNA is TGTGCCAGCAGGCCTCCGGCGGGAGGAGTGGAGACCCAGTACTTC.

This chain uses TRBV28 with TRBJ2-7; D gene ambiguous. The V end lost 4 bases, the J end lost 0 bases, and 1 base lay between the germline ends. The CDR3 is made up of 11 amino acids. CDR1 and CDR2 (germline): MDHEN, SYDVKM. The chain's CDR3 is CASSSSYEQYF. Written as DNA, the CDR3 is TGTGCCAGCAGTTCCTCCTACGAGCAGTACTTC.

The rearrangement links TRBV7-9 to TRBJ2-5, with 9 bases matching TRBD2. Germline-derived CDR1 and CDR2 are SEHNR and FQNEAQ (reference sequence). The CDR3 runs to 16 residues. The V and J ends lost 2 bases and 4 bases, in that order; junction bases with no gene match: 8. In DNA, the CDR3 is TGTGCCAGCAGCTTACTAGCGGGGACCTTTGGAGAGACCCAGTACTTC. Protein: CASSLLAGTFGETQYF.

The sample holds one count of this clone. The chain combines TRBV7-6 with TRBJ1-2; a weak D match, TRBD1 (5 bases). Per germline, CDR1 SGHVS and CDR2 FNYEAQ. The length of the CDR3 is 15 residues. The V end was cut by 2 bases, the J end by 6 bases, with 16 bases between. The CDR3 nucleotides are TGTGCCAGCAGCTTAACGACAGCCTCGGGAAATGGCTACACCTTC. This translates into CASSLTTASGNGYTF.

V and J are TRBV6-1 and TRBJ1-6; possibly TRBD1 for D (5 bases). V lost 3 bases and J 7 bases, leaving 19 bases between the germline ends. Germline assignment: CDR1 MNHNS and CDR2 SASEGT. This CDR3 is 17 amino acids long. The CDR3 nucleotides read TGTGCCAGCAGTGACCCAGAATGGCAGGGATACAATTCACCCCTCCACTTT. Amino acid sequence: CASSDPEWQGYNSPLHF.

The chain combines TRBV4-3 with TRBJ2-7, with 9 bases lining up with TRBD1. The CDR3 length is 15 residues. V lost 3 bases to trimming and J lost 1 base; unmatched junction nucleotides: 4. The germline V gene encodes CDR1 LGHNA and CDR2 YSLEER. The CDR3 coding sequence is TGCGCCAGCAGCCAGGGACAGGGTGGGTCCTACGAGCAGTACTTC. Its translation: CASSQGQGGSYEQYF.

The J gene is TRBJ2-5, the V gene TRBV4-1, with 7 bases identical to TRBD1. V lost 8 bases to trimming and J lost 0 bases; unmatched junction nucleotides: 18. This CDR3 spans 18 amino acids. CDR1 is MGHRA, CDR2 YSYEKL, per germline. This chain's CDR3 is CASGFMGVTGTDQETQYF. Here the CDR3 DNA reads TGCGCCAGCGGCTTTATGGGGGTAACCGGGACAGACCAAGAGACCCAGTACTTC.

The chain carries TRBV7-9 and TRBJ2-7; D possibly corresponds to TRBD1 (5 bases). The CDR3 extends over 16 amino acids. With 1 base removed from V and 4 bases from J, the gap between germline ends came to 17 bases. Germline V CDR1 and CDR2: SEHNR, FQNEAQ (reference sequence). As DNA, the CDR3 is TGTGCCAGCAGCTTAGTTTTAAGGGGATTAAATTACGAGCAGTACTTC. Protein: CASSLVLRGLNYEQYF.

The chain carries TRBV29-1 and TRBJ2-3; no reliable D call. This CDR3 region has 13 residues. V shed 2 bases and J shed 4 bases, with 10 bases lying between them. In germline, CDR1 is SQVTM, CDR2 ANQGSEA. CDR3 protein: CSVEFGEPDTQYF. In nucleotides, the CDR3 is TGCAGCGTTGAATTTGGAGAGCCAGATACGCAGTATTTT.

This clone has only a few counts. The chain recombines TRBV28 with TRBJ2-1; D possibly corresponds to TRBD2 (6 bases). The CDR3 consists of 17 residues. V was shortened by 2 bases and J by 0 bases, with 14 bases between the two germline ends. Germline V gene lookup returns CDR1 MDHEN and CDR2 SYDVKM. CDR3 DNA: TGTGCCAGCAGTTTAAATGCGGGACTGAGCTCCTACAATGAGCAGTTCTTC. Encoded protein: CASSLNAGLSSYNEQFF.

J is TRBJ1-1 and V is TRBV5-1; tentative D call: TRBD1 (6 bases). V was clipped by 0 bases and J by 10 bases, with 16 bases between them. The CDR3 has 14 residues. Looked up from germline, CDR1 is SGHRS and CDR2 is YFSETQ. In DNA, the CDR3 is TGCGCCAGCAGCTTGGCCTCCCCCAGGGGTATAGCTTTCTTT. Translating gives CASSLASPRGIAFF.

The V gene is TRBV15, the J gene TRBJ2-2; the D gene is possibly TRBD1 (5 bases). The CDR3 covers 15 residues. V gave up 1 base and J gave up 1 base, with 7 bases separating them. Germline loops: CDR1 LNHNV, CDR2 YYDKDF (reference sequence). Here the CDR3 DNA reads TGTGCCACCAGCAGAGGACAGATGAACACCGGGGAGCTGTTTTTT. Its protein is CATSRGQMNTGELFF.

This clone was observed once. V gene TRBV29-1 combines with J gene TRBJ2-1, with D possibly called TRBD1 or TRBD2 (5 bases each). The CDR3 totals 15 residues. Germline CDR1 reads SQVTM; CDR2 reads ANQGSEA. V was clipped by 6 bases and J by 1 base, with 16 bases between them. The CDR3 region has the DNA TGCAGCGTCGAGGGGTTGGGGAATTCCTACAATGAGCAGTTCTTC. It translates to CSVEGLGNSYNEQFF.

The chain couples TRBV19 to TRBJ2-3, with 9 bases lining up with TRBD2. With V trimmed by 3 bases and J by 0 bases, 7 bases remained unmatched. This CDR3 is 17 amino acids long. Looked up from germline, CDR1 is LNHDA and CDR2 is SQIVND (reference sequence). The chain's CDR3 is CASSIRWLAGSTDTQYF. In DNA form, the CDR3 reads TGTGCCAGTAGTATCCGCTGGCTAGCGGGAAGCACAGATACGCAGTATTTT.

J is TRBJ2-3 and V is TRBV7-3; 16 bases match TRBD2. After removal of 4 bases from V and 0 bases from J, the junction contained 7 bases not matched to a gene. Germline V CDR1 and CDR2: SGHTA, FQGTGA. The CDR3 is 19 amino acids. The CDR3 nucleotides read TGTGCCAGCAGCTCCCCCGGGACTAGCGGGAGGGCTAGCACAGATACGCAGTATTTT. Its translation is CASSSPGTSGRASTDTQYF.